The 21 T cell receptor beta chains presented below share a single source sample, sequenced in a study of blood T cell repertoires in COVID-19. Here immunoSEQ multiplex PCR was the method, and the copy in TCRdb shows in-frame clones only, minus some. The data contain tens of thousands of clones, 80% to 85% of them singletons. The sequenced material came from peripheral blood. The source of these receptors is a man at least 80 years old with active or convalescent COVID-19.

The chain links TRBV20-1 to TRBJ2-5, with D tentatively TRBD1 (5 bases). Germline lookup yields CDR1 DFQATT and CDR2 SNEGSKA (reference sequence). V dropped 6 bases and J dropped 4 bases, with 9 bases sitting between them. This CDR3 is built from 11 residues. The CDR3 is CSAAQAETQYF. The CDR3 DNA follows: TGCAGTGCCGCACAGGCAGAGACCCAGTACTTC.

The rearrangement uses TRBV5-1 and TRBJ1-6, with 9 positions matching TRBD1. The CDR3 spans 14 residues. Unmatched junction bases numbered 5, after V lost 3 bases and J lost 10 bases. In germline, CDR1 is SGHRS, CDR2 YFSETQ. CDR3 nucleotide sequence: TGCGCCAGCAGCTCCGGGACAGGGAGATCACCCCTCCACTTT. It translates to CASSSGTGRSPLHF.

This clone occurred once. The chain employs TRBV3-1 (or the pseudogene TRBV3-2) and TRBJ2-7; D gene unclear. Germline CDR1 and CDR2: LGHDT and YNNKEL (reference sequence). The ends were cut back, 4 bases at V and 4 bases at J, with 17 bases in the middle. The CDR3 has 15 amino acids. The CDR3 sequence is CASSPLGDTSYEQYF. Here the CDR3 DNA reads TGTGCCAGCAGCCCCCTCGGAGATACATCTTACGAGCAGTACTTC.

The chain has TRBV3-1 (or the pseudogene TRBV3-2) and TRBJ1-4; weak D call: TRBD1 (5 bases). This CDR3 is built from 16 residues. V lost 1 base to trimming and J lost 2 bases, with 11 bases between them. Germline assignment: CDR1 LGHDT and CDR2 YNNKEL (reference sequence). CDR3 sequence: CASSQAAGRTNEKLFF. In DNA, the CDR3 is TGTGCCAGCAGCCAAGCGGCAGGGAGGACTAATGAAAAACTGTTTTTT.

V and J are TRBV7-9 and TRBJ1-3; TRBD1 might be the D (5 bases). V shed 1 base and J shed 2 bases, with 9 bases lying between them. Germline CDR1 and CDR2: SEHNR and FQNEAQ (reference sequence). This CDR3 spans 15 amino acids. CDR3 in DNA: TGTGCCAGCAGCTTAGTATGGGGCGCTGGAAACACCATATATTTT. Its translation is CASSLVWGAGNTIYF.

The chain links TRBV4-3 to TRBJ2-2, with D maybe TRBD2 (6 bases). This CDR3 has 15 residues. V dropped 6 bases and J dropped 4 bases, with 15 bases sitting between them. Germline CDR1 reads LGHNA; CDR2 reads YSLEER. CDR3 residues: CASREDMEGTGELFF. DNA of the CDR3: TGCGCCAGCAGGGAAGACATGGAGGGCACCGGGGAGCTGTTTTTT.

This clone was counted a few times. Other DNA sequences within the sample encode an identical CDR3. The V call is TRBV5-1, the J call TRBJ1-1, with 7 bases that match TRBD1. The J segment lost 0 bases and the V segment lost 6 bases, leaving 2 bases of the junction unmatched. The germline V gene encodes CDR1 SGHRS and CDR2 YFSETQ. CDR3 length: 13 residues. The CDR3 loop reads CASNRGMNTEAFF. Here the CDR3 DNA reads TGCGCCAGCAACAGGGGAATGAACACTGAAGCTTTCTTT. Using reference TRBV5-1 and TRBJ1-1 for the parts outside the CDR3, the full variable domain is KAGVTQTPRYLIKTRGQQVTLSCSPISGHRSVSWYQQTPGQGLQFLFEYFSETQRNKGNFPGRFSGRQFSNSRSEMNVSTLELGDSALYLCASNRGMNTEAFFGQGTRLTVV.

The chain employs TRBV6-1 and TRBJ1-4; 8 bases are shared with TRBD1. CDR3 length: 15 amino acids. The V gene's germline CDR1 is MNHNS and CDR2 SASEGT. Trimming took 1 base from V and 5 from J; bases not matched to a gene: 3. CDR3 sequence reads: CASSEVWTGNEKLFF. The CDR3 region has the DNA TGTGCCAGCAGTGAAGTGTGGACAGGGAATGAAAAACTGTTTTTT.

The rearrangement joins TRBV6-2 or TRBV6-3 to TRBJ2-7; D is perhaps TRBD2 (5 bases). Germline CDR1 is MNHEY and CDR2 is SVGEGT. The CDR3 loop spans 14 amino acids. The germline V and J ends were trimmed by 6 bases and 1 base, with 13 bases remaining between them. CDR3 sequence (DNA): TGTGCCAGCAGCCAAGGACTGGCGTCCTACGAGCAGTACTTC. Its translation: CASSQGLASYEQYF.

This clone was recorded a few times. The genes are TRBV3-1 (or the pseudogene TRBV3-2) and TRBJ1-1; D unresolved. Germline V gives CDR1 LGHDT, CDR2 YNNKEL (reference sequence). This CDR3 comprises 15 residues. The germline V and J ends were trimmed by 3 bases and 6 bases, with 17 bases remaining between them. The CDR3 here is CASSQRATNWAEAFF. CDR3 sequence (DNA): TGTGCCAGCAGCCAGAGGGCAACCAACTGGGCTGAAGCTTTCTTT.

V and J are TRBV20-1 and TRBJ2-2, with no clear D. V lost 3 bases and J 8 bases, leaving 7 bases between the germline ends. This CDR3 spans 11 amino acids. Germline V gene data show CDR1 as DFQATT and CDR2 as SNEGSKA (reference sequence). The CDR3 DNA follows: TGCAGTGCTAGGACTCTAGGGGAGCTGTTTTTT. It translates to CSARTLGELFF.

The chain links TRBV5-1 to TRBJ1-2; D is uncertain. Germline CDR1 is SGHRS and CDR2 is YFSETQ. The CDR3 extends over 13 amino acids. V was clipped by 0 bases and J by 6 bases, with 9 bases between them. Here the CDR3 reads CASSLAVADGYTF. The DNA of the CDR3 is TGCGCCAGCAGCTTGGCCGTTGCGGATGGCTACACCTTC.

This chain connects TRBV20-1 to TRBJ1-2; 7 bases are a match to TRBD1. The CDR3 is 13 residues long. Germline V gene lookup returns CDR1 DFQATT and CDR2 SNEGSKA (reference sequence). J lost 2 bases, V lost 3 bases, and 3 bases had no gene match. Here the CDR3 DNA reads TGCAGTGCTAGTCCCAGGGGGAACTATGGCTACACCTTC. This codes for CSASPRGNYGYTF.

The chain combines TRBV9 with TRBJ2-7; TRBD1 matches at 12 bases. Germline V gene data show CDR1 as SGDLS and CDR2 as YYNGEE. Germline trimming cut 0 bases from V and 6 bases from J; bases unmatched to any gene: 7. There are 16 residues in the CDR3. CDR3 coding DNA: TGTGCCAGCAGCGTAGATGGGACAGGGGGCAGGGGCGAGCAGTACTTC. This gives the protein CASSVDGTGGRGEQYF. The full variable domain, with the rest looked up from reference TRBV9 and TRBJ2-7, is DSGVTQTPKHLITATGQRVTLRCSPRSGDLSVYWYQQSLDQGLQFLIQYYNGEERAKGNILERFSAQQFPDLHSELNLSSLELGDSALYFCASSVDGTGGRGEQYFGPGTRLTVT.

CDR3: CASSEAPGLNTEAFF. CDR3 bases: TGTGCCAGCAGTGAAGCGCCTGGGCTGAACACTGAAGCTTTCTTT. The V call is TRBV6-1, the J call TRBJ1-1, with no clear D. V was clipped by 0 bases and J by 0 bases, with 8 bases between them. The germline V gene encodes CDR1 MNHNS and CDR2 SASEGT. The CDR3 has 15 residues.

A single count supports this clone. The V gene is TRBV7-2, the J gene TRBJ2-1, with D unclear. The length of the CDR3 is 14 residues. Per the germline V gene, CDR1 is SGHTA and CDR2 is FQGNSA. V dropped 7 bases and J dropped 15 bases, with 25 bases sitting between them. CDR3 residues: CASIPSRDTRNPFF. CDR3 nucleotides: TGTGCCAGCATCCCAAGCCGCGACACCAGAAACCCGTTCTTC.

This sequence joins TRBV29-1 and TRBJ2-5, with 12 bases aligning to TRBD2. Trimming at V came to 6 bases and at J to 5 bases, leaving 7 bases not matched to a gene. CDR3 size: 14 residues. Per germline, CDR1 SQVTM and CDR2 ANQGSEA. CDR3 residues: CSVPSGGAVETQYF. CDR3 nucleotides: TGCAGCGTCCCTAGCGGGGGGGCTGTTGAGACCCAGTACTTC.

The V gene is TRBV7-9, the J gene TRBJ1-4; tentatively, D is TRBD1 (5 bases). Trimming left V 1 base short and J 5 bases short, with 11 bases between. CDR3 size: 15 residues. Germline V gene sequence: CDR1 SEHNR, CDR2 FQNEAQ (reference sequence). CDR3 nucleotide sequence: TGTGCCAGCAGCTTAGATGGGGGGAAAAATGAAAAACTGTTTTTT. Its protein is CASSLDGGKNEKLFF.

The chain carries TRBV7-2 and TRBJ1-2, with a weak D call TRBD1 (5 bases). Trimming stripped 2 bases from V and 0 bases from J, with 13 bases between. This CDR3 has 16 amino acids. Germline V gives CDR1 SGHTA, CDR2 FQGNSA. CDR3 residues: CASSLWGQGPNYGYTF. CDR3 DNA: TGTGCCAGCAGCTTATGGGGTCAGGGCCCTAACTATGGCTACACCTTC. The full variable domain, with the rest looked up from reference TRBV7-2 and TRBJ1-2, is GAGVSQSPSNKVTEKGKDVELRCDPISGHTALYWYRQSLGQGLEFLIYFQGNSAPDKSGLPSDRFSAERTGGSVSTLTIQRTQQEDSAVYLCASSLWGQGPNYGYTFGSGTRLTVV.

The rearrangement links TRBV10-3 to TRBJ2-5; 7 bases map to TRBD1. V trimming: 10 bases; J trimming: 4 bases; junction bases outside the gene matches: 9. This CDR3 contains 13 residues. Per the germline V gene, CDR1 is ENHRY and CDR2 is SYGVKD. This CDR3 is CATALGQRETQYF. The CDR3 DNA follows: TGTGCCACAGCTCTGGGACAGCGAGAGACCCAGTACTTC.

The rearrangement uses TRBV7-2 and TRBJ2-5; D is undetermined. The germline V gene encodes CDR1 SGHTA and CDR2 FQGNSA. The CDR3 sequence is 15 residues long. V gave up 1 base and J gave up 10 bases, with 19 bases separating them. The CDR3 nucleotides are TGTGCCAGCAGCTTAGGAGCCCGACGGGTAGGAGACCAGTACTTC. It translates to CASSLGARRVGDQYF. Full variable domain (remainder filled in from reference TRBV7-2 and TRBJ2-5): GAGVSQSPSNKVTEKGKDVELRCDPISGHTALYWYRQSLGQGLEFLIYFQGNSAPDKSGLPSDRFSAERTGGSVSTLTIQRTQQEDSAVYLCASSLGARRVGDQYFGPGTRLLVL.